One and the same sample provided the 10 T cell receptor beta chains below, sequenced in a study of control samples from healthy donors and cancer patients (dated by TCRdb to about 2020). To prepare the library, the immunoSEQ multiplex PCR assay was applied. The table was pulled from immuneACCESS by TCRdb, which kept in-frame rearrangements only. Such tables lose some clones; where checked, under half of the loss comes from unresolved V genes, and the rest has no known cause. The sample yields over 150,000 clones; 94% were counted once. Jointly, the top ten make up more than 1.1% of the sample. The sample comprised blood. These TCRs come from a woman younger than 35 in good health.

J is TRBJ1-5 and V is TRBV6-5; 7 bases align to TRBD1. The CDR3 is 15 residues long. Per germline, CDR1 MNHEY and CDR2 SVGAGI. Losses at the gene ends were 0 bases for V and 3 bases for J; bases not matched to a gene: 2. The CDR3 region is CASSYSGQFNQPQHF. CDR3 sequence (DNA): TGTGCCAGCAGTTACTCGGGACAGTTCAATCAGCCCCAGCATTTT.

The V call is TRBV9, the J call TRBJ2-7; D gene unclear. V was trimmed by 0 bases and J by 7 bases, leaving 17 bases between them. Germline loops: CDR1 SGDLS, CDR2 YYNGEE. This CDR3 region has 15 residues. The CDR3 sequence is CASSVESDWYNEQYF. Here the CDR3 DNA reads TGTGCCAGCAGCGTAGAGAGCGACTGGTACAATGAGCAGTACTTC.

The chain combines TRBV7-2 with TRBJ2-7; D gene unclear. The length of the CDR3 is 13 residues. Germline assignment: CDR1 SGHTA and CDR2 FQGNSA. V gave up 1 base and J gave up 7 bases, with 11 bases separating them. The DNA of the CDR3 is TGTGCCAGCAGCTTAGTCGCCGCACAAGAGCAGTACTTC. This encodes CASSLVAAQEQYF.

This chain connects TRBV24-1 to TRBJ2-1, with 11 bases identical to TRBD2. Germline CDR1 reads KGHDR; CDR2 reads SFDVKD. There are 19 residues in the CDR3. J was trimmed by 0 bases and V by 3 bases; bases with no gene match: 9. The CDR3, as DNA: TGTGCCACCAGTGATCTACCTAGCGGGGGGTTGGGCTCCTACAATGAGCAGTTCTTC. Residues: CATSDLPSGGLGSYNEQFF.

This chain joins TRBV5-6 and TRBJ1-2; maybe TRBD1 (6 bases). CDR3 length equals 19 residues. CDR1 is SGHDT and CDR2 is YYEEEE in the germline V gene. Trimming stripped 3 bases from V and 5 bases from J, with 29 bases between. The CDR3, as DNA: TGTGCCAGCAGCTCGATAGTGCCAGGGGCAGGGATGTTTTGGTATGGCTACACCTTC. This translates into CASSSIVPGAGMFWYGYTF.

The chain uses TRBV14 and TRBJ1-1; tentatively, D is TRBD1 (5 bases). Germline V gives CDR1 SGHDN, CDR2 FVKESK. The CDR3 extends over 16 amino acids. Deletions cut 4 bases from V and 1 base from J, with 16 bases between. CDR3 protein: CASSPRLGVRNTEAFF. CDR3 DNA sequence: TGTGCCAGCAGCCCCAGATTGGGGGTAAGGAACACTGAAGCTTTCTTT. Together with reference TRBV14 and TRBJ1-1, the CDR3 gives the full variable domain: EAGVTQFPSHSVIEKGQTVTLRCDPISGHDNLYWYRRVMGKEIKFLLHFVKESKQDESGMPNNRFLAERTGGTYSTLKVQPAELEDSGVYFCASSPRLGVRNTEAFFGQGTRLTVV.

This chain links TRBV6-1 with TRBJ2-6, with D perhaps matching TRBD1 (5 bases). Trimming removed 3 bases at V and 0 bases at J, with 12 bases between. The V gene's germline CDR1 is MNHNS and CDR2 SASEGT. This CDR3 contains 17 residues. Here the CDR3 DNA reads TGTGCCAGCAGTGATTGGACACCCAGCTCTGGGGCCAACGTCCTGACTTTC. Encoded protein: CASSDWTPSSGANVLTF.

The chain links TRBV6-2 or TRBV6-3 to TRBJ2-4; weak D call: TRBD1 (5 bases). The germline gives CDR1 MNHEY, CDR2 SVGEGT. This CDR3 is built from 15 residues. V was pared by 2 bases and J by 0 bases, with 8 bases between. CDR3 region: CASSYETEAKNIQYF. The DNA of the CDR3 is TGTGCCAGCAGTTACGAGACAGAAGCCAAAAACATTCAGTACTTC.

The chain has TRBV21-1 and TRBJ1-6. TRBV21-1 is an annotated pseudogene. The CDR3 loop spans 13 amino acids. The CDR3 here is CASSKARGQLLHF. CDR3 sequence (DNA): TGTGCCAGCAGCAAGGCCCGGGGTCAGCTCCTCCACTTT.

The chain has TRBV19 and TRBJ2-6, with D unclear. Trimming took 7 bases from V and 1 from J, leaving 11 bases between them. CDR1 and CDR2 from the germline V gene are LNHDA and SQIVND (reference sequence). The length of the CDR3 is 15 residues. CDR3 protein: CASNFAASGANVLTF. Here the CDR3 DNA reads TGTGCCAGTAATTTTGCCGCATCTGGGGCCAACGTCCTGACTTTC.